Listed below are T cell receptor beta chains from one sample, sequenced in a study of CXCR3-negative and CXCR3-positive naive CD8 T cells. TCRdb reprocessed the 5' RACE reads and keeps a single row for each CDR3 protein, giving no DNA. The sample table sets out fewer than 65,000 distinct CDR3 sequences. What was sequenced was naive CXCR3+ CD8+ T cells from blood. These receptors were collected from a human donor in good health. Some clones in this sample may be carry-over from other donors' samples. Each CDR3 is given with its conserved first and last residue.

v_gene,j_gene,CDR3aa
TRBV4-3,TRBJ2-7,CASSQVQELYEQYF
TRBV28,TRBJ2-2,CASSLGGMDTGELFF
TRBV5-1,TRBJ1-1,CASSLVKSTEAFF
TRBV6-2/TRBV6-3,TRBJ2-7,CASSLFSRATDYEQYF
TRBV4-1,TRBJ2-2,CASSQVDIGGTGELFF
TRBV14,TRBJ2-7,CASSHGTAYEQYF
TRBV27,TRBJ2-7,CATPTGAVDEQYF
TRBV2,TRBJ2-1,CAGTLDTLRNEQFF
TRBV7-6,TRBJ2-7,CASSLGGLYEQYF
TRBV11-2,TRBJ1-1,CASSPFGNTEAFF
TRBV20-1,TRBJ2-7,CSARDRSDPRAYEQYF
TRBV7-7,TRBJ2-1,CASSSGDLDEQFF
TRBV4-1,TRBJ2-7,CASSQVSASGDEQYF
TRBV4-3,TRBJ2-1,CATSQDSGVGSYNEQFF
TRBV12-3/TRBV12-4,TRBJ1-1,CASSSRQENTEAFF
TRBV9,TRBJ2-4,CASSTRDGKSINIQYF
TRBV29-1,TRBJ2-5,CSVDGTGDPAETQYF
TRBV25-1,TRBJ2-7,CASSARAGLWAYEQYF
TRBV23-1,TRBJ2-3,CASSPSLDMQAGPAAPDTQYF
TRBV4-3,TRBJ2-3,CASSQESGFLSADTQYF
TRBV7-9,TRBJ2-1,CASSSGGMDNEQFF
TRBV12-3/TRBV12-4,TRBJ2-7,CASSLVTLHEQYF
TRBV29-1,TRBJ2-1,CSVEPRPNEQFF
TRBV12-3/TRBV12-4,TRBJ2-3,CASSFLTSGTDTQYF
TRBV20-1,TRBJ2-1,CSARQYASGGGPYNEQFF
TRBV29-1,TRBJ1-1,CSVGGGTEAFF
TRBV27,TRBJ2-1,CASSVASGGGDEQFF
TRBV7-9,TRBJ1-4,CASTGLNEKLFF
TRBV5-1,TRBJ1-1,CASRHGEGSMNTEAFF
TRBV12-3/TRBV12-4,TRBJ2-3,CASSRSLRTDTQYF
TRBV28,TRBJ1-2,CASSLGDVSYTF
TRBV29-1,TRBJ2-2,CSVPDSSGELFF
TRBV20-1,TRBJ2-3,CSARTFENGGTTDTQYF
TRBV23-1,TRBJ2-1,CASSQGPGWANEQFF
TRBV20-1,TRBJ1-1,CSASFLGGGTEAFF
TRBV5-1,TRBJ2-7,CAGSLAGRPYEQYF
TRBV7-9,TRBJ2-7,CASSLRGGLYEQYF
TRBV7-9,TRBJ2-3,CASSVLAGQSTDTQYF
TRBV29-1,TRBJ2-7,CSVGSGTYEQYF
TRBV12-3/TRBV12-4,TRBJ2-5,CASSHPGLAGEETQYF
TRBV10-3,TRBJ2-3,CAIRETSLSTDTQYF
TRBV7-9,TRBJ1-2,CASSPLGDFYGYTF
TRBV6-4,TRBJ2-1,CASSDTGGGQQFF
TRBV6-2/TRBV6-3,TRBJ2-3,CASSLTGTITDTQYF
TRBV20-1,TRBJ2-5,CSVSLTGPETQYF
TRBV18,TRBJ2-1,CASSPPSWEGGAYNEQFF
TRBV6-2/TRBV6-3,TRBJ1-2,CASSYGGGYGYTF
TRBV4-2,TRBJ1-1,CASSQVDRHRAFF
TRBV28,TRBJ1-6,CASSFAHRGSPLHF
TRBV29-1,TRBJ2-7,CSVETGSNYYEQYF
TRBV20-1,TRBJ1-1,CSARDLGQLNTEAFF
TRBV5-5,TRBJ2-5,CASSQGLAEETQYF
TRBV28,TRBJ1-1,CASSSPLTVNTEAFF
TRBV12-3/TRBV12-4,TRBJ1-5,CASSPGSNQPQHF
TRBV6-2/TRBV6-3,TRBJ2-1,CASTREGFAWYNEQFF
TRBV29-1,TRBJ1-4,CSVVPPGTNEKLFF
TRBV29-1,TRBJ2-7,CSVVPALLYEQYF
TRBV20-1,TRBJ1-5,CSARARQGRYQPQHF
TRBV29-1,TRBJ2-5,CSVAGGQETQYF